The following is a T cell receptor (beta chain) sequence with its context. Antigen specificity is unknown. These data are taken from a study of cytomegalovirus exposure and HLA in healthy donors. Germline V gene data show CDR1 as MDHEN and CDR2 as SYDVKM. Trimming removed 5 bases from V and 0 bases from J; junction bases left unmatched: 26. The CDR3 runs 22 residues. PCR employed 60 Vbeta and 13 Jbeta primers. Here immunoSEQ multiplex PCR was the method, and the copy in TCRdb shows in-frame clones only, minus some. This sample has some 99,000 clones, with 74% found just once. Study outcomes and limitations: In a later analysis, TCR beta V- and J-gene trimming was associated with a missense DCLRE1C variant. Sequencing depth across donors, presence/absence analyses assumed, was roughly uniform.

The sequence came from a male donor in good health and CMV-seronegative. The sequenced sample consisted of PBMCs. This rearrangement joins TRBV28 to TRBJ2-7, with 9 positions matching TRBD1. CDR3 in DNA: TGTGCCAGCAGTACTATGCCGATATGGGACCCGAGGACAGGGGACGGCTCCTACGAGCAGTACTTC. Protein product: CASSTMPIWDPRTGDGSYEQYF.